Described below is a single T cell receptor beta chain sequence and its context. Its antigen remains undetermined. The input lacks base qualities; no much larger clone sits a single base away. The data were obtained in a study of blood T cell repertoires in COVID-19 (dated by TCRdb to the early 2020s). Concerning the study at large: Samples covering the acute and convalescent phases of COVID-19 were provided by collaborators in the United States, Italy and Spain. Deeply sampled blood TCRbeta repertoires from subjects exposed to, actively infected with, or recovered from COVID-19 were included in the dataset. The sample metadata nearly always contained a de-identified subject ID, COVID-19 status, age in years and sex. HLA class I and class II types, where available, came from metadata supplied by the sample provider rather than from assay-based typing. The samples were drawn from two sources: the first 160 participants of the ongoing ImmuneRACE study, and fewer than 1,500 subjects contributed by 6 global collaborators. The repertoires were released in a freely available public database meant as a resource for research on the immune response to SARS-CoV-2. The prospective study material was composed of cDNA or gDNA derived from T cells, B-cell-depleted T cells, or PBMCs.

TCRbeta CDR3 regions were amplified from genomic DNA by means of the immunoSEQ Assay, a bias-controlled multiplex PCR. In the original analysis: The number of nucleated cells in each sample was estimated by amplification of reference gene primers within the assay. To quantify the absolute abundance of each unique TCRbeta CDR3 rearrangement, sequence reads were collapsed and filtered. For each sample, productive Simpson clonality was calculated as the square root of Simpson's diversity index across productive rearrangements. In its TCRdb copy, this immuneACCESS table keeps in-frame sequences only and misses some clones. Where compared with another copy, unresolved V genes explain less than half of these, and the others have no known cause. That table furnishes V, J and clone size, whereas the DNA furnished D and trimming. This sample gives around 300,000 clones in total; around 90% of them show up just once. 0.94% of the sample goes to the ten largest clones.

CDR1 and CDR2 are drawn from the germline V gene: SGHVS, FQNEAQ. Taken from cysteine to phenylalanine, the CDR3 has 16 residues. The read is trimmed to its CDR3 DNA, 48 bases read in frame from base 1. V has 5 bases trimmed and J has 2 bases trimmed; junction bases matching no gene number 9. The full study reports these points: The quantity of clinical and demographic metadata differed by source and by participant and was supplied without curation.

Samples from volunteer blood donors who had recovered from COVID-19 were contributed by a second Seattle source. The collaborating institutions used their own protocols to collect whole blood in K2EDTA tubes. Collaborator samples were shipped for TCRbeta analysis as frozen whole blood, isolated PBMCs, or DNA extracted from either sample type. The source of this sequence is a woman aged 35 to 49 who had recovered from COVID-19. The sequence links TRBV7-8 to TRBJ2-1, with 7 bases in between that match TRBD2. Input material: peripheral blood. DNA sequence: TGTGCCAGCAGCCCGCGACTAGCCGACACCTACAATGAGCAGTTCTTC. Translated, it gives CASSPRLADTYNEQFF.